A selection of T cell receptor beta chains follows, all from one sample in a study of shared clonotypes between healthy human individuals. TCRdb's copy holds only in-frame clones and misses some; the assay was immunoSEQ multiplex PCR. The sample consists of 2 million to 2.5 million clones, about 95% of them appearing once. The material sequenced was naive CD8+ T cells sorted from blood. Every receptor here comes from a young man in good health. Each CDR3 is given with its conserved first and last residue. Each record gives: V gene, J gene, clone size, CDR3 length, D gene, CDR3 DNA, CDR3 protein. D genes are given only for firm matches. The listing skips clone size in some rows; elsewhere it reads once, few, many or a size class.

>TRBV9|TRBJ2-2|-|17|TRBD2
TGTGCCAGCAGCGTAGAGGGACTAGCGGGACCCACCGGGGAGCTGTTTTTT
CASSVEGLAGPTGELFF
>TRBV7-6|TRBJ2-5|-|15|TRBD2
TGTGCCAGCAGCACGCCGGGGGGGTTGCAAGAGACCCAGTACTTC
CASSTPGGLQETQYF
>TRBV9|TRBJ2-1|once|15|TRBD2
TGTGCCAGCAGCCCAGGGACTAGCGGGTACAATGAGCAGTTCTTC
CASSPGTSGYNEQFF
>TRBV27|TRBJ2-7|-|12|TRBD2
TGTGCCAGTATCCGGGAGGCCTACGAGCAGTACTTC
CASIREAYEQYF
>TRBV13|TRBJ2-2|once|17|TRBD2
TGTGCCAGCAGCCCCGGACTAGCGGGAGTTGGGGTCGGGGAGCTGTTTTTT
CASSPGLAGVGVGELFF
>TRBV2|TRBJ2-7|-|14|TRBD1
TGTGCCAGCAGTGTTGGGACAGAGGGGTACGAGCAGTACTTC
CASSVGTEGYEQYF
>TRBV30|TRBJ2-7|-|13|TRBD2
TGTGCCTTCGGGCTAGCGGACCCCTACGAGCAGTACTTC
CAFGLADPYEQYF
>TRBV27|TRBJ1-5|-|14|TRBD1
TGTGCCAGCAGTTTAACTGGGACAGGTCCCCCGAGGCATTTT
CASSLTGTGPPRHF
>TRBV30|TRBJ2-7|-|14|-
TGTGCCTGGAGTGTACGGTCAGTCAGTACCGAGCAGTACTTC
CAWSVRSVSTEQYF
>TRBV27|TRBJ2-3|-|16|TRBD2
TGTGCCAGCAGTTTTTCCAGCGGGGAGAAGTCAGATACGCAGTATTTT
CASSFSSGEKSDTQYF
>TRBV4-2|TRBJ1-1|-|15|-
TGTGCCAGCAGCCAAGAGCAAGGAATGAACACTGAAGCTTTCTTT
CASSQEQGMNTEAFF
>TRBV6-1|TRBJ1-1|once|14|-
TGTGCCAGCAGTGAAATGAGTGTGAGGGAAGAAGCTTTCTTT
CASSEMSVREEAFF
>TRBV4-1|TRBJ1-1|-|14|-
TGCGCCAGCAGCCAAATGAGCAGGGCTACTGAAGCTTTCTTT
CASSQMSRATEAFF
>TRBV6-5|TRBJ2-7|-|14|-
TGTGCCAGCAGCCCCTTAGGAGTTGCCTACGAGCAGTACTTC
CASSPLGVAYEQYF
>TRBV18|TRBJ1-1|-|15|-
TGTGCCAGCTCACCACAGCCGGAGACGAACACTGAAGCTTTCTTT
CASSPQPETNTEAFF
>TRBV7-9|TRBJ2-7|once|14|TRBD1
TGTGCCAGCAGTTATCCAGGGGGAATCGACGAGCAGTACTTC
CASSYPGGIDEQYF